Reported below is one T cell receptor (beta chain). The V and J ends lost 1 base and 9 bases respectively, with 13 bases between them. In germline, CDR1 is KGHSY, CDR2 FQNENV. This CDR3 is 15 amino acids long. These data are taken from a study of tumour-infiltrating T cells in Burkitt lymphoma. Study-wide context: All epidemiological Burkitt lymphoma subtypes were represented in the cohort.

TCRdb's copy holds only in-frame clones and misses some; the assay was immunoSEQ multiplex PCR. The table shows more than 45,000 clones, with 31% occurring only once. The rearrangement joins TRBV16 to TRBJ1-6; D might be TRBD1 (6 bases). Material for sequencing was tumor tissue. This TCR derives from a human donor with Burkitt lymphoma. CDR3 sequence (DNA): TGTGCCAGCAGCCAATTAGGACTCAGGGGTTCACCCCTCCACTTT. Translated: CASSQLGLRGSPLHF.